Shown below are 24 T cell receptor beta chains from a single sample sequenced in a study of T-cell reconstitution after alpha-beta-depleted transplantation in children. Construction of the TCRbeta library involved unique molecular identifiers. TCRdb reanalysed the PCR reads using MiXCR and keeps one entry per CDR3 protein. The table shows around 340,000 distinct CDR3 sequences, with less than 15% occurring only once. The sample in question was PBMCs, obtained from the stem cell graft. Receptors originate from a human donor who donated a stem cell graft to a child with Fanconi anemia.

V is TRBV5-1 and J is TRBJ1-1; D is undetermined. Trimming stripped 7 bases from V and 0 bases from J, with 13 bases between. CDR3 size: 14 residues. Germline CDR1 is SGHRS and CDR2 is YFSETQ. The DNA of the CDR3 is TGCGCCAGCCTACCCGGACCGGTGAACACTGAAGCTTTCTTT. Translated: CASLPGPVNTEAFF.

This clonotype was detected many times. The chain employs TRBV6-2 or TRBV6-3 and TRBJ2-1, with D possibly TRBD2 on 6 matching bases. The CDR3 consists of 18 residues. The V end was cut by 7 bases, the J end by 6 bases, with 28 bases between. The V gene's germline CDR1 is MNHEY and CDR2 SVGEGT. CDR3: CASTSPMGGIGSANEQFF. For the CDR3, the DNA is TGTGCCAGCACCTCCCCCATGGGGGGTATCGGGTCGGCCAATGAGCAGTTCTTC.

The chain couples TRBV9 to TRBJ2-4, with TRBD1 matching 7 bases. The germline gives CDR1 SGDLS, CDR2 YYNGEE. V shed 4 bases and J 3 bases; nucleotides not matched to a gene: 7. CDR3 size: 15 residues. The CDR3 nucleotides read TGTGCCAGCAGCCCCGAAGGGACAGTCAAAAACATTCAGTACTTC. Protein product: CASSPEGTVKNIQYF.

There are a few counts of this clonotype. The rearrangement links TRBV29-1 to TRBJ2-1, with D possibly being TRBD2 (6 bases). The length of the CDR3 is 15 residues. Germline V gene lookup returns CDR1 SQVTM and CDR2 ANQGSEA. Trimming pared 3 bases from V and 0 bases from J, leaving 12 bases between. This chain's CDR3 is CSVEGEVLSYNEQFF. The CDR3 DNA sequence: TGCAGCGTTGAGGGGGAGGTTCTCTCCTACAATGAGCAGTTCTTC.

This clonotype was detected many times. The CDR3 DNA reads TGTGCCAGCAGCTTTCAGTCTCTGGCAGATACGCAGTATTTT. It is translated as CASSFQSLADTQYF. The chain carries TRBV5-5 and TRBJ2-3; D is uncertain. CDR3 length: 14 amino acids. Between the trimmed V and J ends, which lost 2 bases and 4 bases, there was a span of 11 bases. Germline CDR1 is SGHKS and CDR2 is YYEKEE (reference sequence).

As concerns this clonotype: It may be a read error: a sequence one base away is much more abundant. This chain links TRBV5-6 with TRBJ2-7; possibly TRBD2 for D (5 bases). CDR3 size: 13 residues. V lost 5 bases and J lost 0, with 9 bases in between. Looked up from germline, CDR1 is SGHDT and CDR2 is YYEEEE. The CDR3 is CASSVGGSYEQYF. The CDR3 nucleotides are TGTGCCAGCAGTGTTGGAGGCTCCTACGAGCAGTACTTC. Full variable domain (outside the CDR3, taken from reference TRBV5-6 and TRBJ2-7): DAGVTQSPTHLIKTRGQQVTLRCSPKSGHDTVSWYQQALGQGPQFIFQYYEEEERQRGNFPDRFSGHQFPNYSSELNVNALLLGDSALYLCASSVGGSYEQYFGPGTRLTVT.

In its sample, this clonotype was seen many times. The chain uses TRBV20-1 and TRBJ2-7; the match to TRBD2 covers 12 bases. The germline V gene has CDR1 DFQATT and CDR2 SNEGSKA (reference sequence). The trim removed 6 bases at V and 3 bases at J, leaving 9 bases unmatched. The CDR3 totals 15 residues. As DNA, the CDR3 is TGCAGTGCCCTGCCACTAGCGGGGGGAGGCTACGAGCAGTACTTC. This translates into CSALPLAGGGYEQYF.

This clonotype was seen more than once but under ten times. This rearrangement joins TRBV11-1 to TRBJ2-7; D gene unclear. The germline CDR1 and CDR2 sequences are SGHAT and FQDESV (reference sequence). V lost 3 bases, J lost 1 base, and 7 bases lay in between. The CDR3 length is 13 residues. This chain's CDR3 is CASSFGPSYEQYF. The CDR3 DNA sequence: TGTGCCAGCAGCTTCGGGCCTTCCTACGAGCAGTACTTC.

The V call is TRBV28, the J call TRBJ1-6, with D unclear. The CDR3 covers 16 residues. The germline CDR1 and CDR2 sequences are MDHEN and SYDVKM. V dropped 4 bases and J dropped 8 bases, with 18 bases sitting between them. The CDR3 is CASSSREGRKYSPLHF. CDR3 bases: TGTGCCAGCAGTTCCCGAGAAGGTCGTAAATATTCACCCCTCCACTTT.

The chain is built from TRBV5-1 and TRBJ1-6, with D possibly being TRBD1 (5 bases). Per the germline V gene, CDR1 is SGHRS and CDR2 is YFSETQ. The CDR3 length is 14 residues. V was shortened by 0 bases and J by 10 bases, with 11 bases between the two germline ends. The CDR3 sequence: CASSLVSGRSPLHF. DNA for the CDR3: TGCGCCAGCAGCTTGGTTTCAGGGAGGTCACCCCTCCACTTT.

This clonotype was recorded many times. The CDR3 DNA follows: TGTGCCAGCAGCAGGACTAGCTACAATGAGCAGTTCTTC. Amino acid sequence: CASSRTSYNEQFF. The rearrangement links TRBV2 to TRBJ2-1; TRBD2 matches at 7 bases. Germline CDR1 and CDR2: SNHLY and FYNNEI. The CDR3 is made up of 13 amino acids. The ends lost 6 bases at V and 3 bases at J; junction bases unmatched: 2.

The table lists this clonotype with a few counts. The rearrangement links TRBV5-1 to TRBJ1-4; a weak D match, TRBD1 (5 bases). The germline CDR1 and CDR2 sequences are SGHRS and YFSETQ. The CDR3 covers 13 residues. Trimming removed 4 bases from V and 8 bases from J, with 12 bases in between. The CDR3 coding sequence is TGCGCCAGCAGCCCCTTAGAGGGGGAAAAACTGTTTTTT. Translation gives CASSPLEGEKLFF.

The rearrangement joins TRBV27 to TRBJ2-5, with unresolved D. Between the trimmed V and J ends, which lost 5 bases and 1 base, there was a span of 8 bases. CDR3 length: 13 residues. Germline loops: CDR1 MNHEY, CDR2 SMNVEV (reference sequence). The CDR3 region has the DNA TGTGCCAGCAGTGCGACACGCCAAGAGACCCAGTACTTC. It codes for CASSATRQETQYF.

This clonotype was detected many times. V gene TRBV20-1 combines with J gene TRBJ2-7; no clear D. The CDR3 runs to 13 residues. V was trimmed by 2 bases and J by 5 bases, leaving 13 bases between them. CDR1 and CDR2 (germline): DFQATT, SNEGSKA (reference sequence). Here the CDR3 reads CSARSPPRNEQYF. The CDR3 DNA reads TGCAGTGCTAGAAGCCCGCCAAGGAACGAGCAGTACTTC.

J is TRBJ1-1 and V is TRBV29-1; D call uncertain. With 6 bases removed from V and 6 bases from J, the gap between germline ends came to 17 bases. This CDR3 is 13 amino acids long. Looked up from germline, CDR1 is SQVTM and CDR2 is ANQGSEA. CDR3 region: CSVLPDVNAEAFF. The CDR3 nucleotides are TGCAGCGTCCTCCCCGATGTCAACGCTGAAGCTTTCTTT.

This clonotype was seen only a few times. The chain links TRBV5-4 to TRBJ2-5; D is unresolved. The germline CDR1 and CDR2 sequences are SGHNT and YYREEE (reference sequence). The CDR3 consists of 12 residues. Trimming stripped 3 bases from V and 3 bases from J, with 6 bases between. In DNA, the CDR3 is TGTGCCAGCAGCTCACTCGAAGAGACCCAGTACTTC. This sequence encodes CASSSLEETQYF.

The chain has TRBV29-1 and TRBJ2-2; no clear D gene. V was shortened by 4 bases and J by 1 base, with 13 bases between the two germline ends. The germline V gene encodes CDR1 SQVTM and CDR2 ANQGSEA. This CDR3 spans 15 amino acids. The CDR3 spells CSVVLGGKNTGELFF. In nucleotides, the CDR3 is TGCAGCGTTGTGTTAGGTGGGAAGAACACCGGGGAGCTGTTTTTT.

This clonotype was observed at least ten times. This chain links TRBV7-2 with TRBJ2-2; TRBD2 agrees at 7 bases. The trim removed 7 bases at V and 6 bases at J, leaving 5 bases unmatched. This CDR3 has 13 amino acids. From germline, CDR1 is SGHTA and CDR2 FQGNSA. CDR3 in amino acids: CASNPGGPGELFF. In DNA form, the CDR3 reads TGTGCCAGCAACCCGGGAGGCCCCGGGGAGCTGTTTTTT. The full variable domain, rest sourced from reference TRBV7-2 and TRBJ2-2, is GAGVSQSPSNKVTEKGKDVELRCDPISGHTALYWYRQSLGQGLEFLIYFQGNSAPDKSGLPSDRFSAERTGGSVSTLTIQRTQQEDSAVYLCASNPGGPGELFFGEGSRLTVL.

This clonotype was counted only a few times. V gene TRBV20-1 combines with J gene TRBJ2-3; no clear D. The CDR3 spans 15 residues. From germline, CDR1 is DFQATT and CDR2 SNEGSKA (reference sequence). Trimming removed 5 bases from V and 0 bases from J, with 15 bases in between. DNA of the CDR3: TGCAGTGCTGGGGATGTCTCCTTTAGCACAGATACGCAGTATTTT. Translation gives CSAGDVSFSTDTQYF.

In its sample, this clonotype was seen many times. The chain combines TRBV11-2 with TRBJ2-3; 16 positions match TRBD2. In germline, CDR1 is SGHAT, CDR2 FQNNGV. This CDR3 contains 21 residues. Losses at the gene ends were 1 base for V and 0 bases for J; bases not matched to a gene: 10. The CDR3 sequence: CASSLVLFGTSGGDSTDTQYF. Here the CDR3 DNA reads TGTGCCAGCAGCTTAGTTCTTTTCGGGACTAGCGGGGGGGACAGCACAGATACGCAGTATTTT.

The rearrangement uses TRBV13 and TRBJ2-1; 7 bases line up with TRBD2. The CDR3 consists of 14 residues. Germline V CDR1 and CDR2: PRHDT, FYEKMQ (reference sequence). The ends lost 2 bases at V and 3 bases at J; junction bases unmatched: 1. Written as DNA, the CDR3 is TGTGCCAGCAGCTTAAGCGGGGTCTACAATGAGCAGTTCTTC. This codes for CASSLSGVYNEQFF.

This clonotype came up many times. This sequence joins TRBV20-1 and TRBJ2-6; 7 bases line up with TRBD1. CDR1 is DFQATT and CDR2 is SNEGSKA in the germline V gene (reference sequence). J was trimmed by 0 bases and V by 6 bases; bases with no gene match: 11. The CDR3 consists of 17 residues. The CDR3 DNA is TGCAGTGCCCCGTCCCGGACAGGCGTCTCTGGGGCCAACGTCCTGACTTTC. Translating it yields CSAPSRTGVSGANVLTF.

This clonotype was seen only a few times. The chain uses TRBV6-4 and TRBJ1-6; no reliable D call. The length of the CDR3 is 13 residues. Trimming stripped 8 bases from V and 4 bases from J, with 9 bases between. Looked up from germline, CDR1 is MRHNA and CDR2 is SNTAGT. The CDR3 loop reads CASRDTYNSPLHF. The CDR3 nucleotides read TGTGCCAGCCGCGACACGTATAATTCACCCCTCCACTTT.

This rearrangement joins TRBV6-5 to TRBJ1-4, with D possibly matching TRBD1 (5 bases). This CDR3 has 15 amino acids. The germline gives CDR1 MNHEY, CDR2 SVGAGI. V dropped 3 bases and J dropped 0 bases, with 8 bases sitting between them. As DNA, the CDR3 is TGTGCCAGCAGTTATGGGACTACAACTAATGAAAAACTGTTTTTT. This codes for CASSYGTTTNEKLFF.